The sequence of this T cell receptor beta chain was determined in a study of shared clonotypes between healthy human individuals. In the study overall: Donors had three CD4 naive, three CD4 memory, two CD8 naive and one CD8 memory plate apiece. Regarding the study as a whole: Read depth was anticipated to influence clonotype sharing among donors. Large sequencing depth failed to make sorted-subset sequencing complete, rarefaction showed.

Terminally differentiated effector memory CD45RA+ cells were left out of the naive CD8 fraction, which was CD45RO-negative and positively selected for CCR7. All donors were healthy HIV-negative adults lacking recent acute infections or vaccinations. CDR1 and CDR2 (germline): LGHNA, YNFKEQ. This CDR3 is built from 14 residues. Trimming cost V 0 bases and J 10 bases; bases outside gene matches: 7. Assay used: immunoSEQ multiplex PCR; TCRdb lists only in-frame clones, some missing. The data contain roughly 770,000 clones, 90% to 97% of them singletons. Note on this clone: Its matching antigen is unknown.

This rearrangement joins TRBV4-2 to TRBJ1-2; 8 nucleotides match TRBD1. Sequences were obtained from naive CD8+ T cells sorted from blood. The sequence derives from a man aged 25 to 40 in good health. The CDR3 DNA reads TGTGCCAGCAGCCAAGATGATGGACAGGGTTACTACACCTTC. Protein: CASSQDDGQGYYTF.